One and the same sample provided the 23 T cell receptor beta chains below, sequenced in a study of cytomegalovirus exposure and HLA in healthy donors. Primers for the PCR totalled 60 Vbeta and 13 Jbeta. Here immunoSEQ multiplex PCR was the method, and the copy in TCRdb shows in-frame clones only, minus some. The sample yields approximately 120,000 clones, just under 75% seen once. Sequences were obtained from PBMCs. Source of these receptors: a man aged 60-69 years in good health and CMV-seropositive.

For the CDR3, the DNA is TGTGCCAGCTCACTTATTTTCCGGGACGGGGGGAACTATGGCTACACCTTC. Amino acids: CASSLIFRDGGNYGYTF. V usage is TRBV18 and J usage is TRBJ1-2; D is possibly TRBD1 (5 bases). The CDR3 contains 17 residues. Germline V gene lookup returns CDR1 KGHSH and CDR2 LQKENI. Trimming left V 4 bases short and J 2 bases short, with 20 bases between. Looking up the rest from reference TRBV18 and TRBJ1-2 gives the full variable domain: NAGVMQNPRHLVRRRGQEARLRCSPMKGHSHVYWYRQLPEEGLKFMVYLQKENIIDESGMPKERFSAEFPKEGPSILRIQQVVRGDSAAYFCASSLIFRDGGNYGYTFGSGTRLTVV.

The CDR3 DNA is TGTGCCAGCAGCGCACGGGCGGACATGTGGGCGTATGGCTACACCTTC. Translated: CASSARADMWAYGYTF. The chain has TRBV9 and TRBJ1-2; possible D gene TRBD1, 5 bases. The germline V and J ends were trimmed by 3 bases and 5 bases, with 20 bases remaining between them. From germline, CDR1 is SGDLS and CDR2 YYNGEE. This CDR3 has 16 amino acids.

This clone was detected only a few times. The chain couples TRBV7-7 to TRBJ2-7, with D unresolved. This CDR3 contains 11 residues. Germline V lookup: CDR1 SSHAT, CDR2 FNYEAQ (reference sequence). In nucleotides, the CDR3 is TGTGCTCGAACTGGTCCTTGGGAGCAGTACTTC. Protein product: CARTGPWEQYF.

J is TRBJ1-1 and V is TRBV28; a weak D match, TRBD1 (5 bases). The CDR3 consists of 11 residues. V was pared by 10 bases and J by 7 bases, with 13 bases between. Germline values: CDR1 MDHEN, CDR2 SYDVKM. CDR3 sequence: CATLGRGEAFF. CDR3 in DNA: TGTGCCACCCTGGGGCGTGGTGAAGCTTTCTTT.

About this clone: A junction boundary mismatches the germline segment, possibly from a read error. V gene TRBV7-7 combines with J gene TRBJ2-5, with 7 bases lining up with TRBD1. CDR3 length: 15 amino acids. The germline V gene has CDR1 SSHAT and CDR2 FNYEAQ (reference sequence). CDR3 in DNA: TGTGCTAGCAGCACAATGACAGGGCCCCAAGAGACCCAGTACTTC. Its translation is CASSTMTGPQETQYF. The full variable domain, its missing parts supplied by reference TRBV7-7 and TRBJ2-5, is GAGVSQSPRYKVTKRGQDVTLRCDPISSHATLYWYQQALGQGPEFLTYFNYEAQPDKSGLPSDRFSAERPEGSISTLTIQRTEQRDSAMYRCASSTMTGPQETQYFGPGTRLLVL.

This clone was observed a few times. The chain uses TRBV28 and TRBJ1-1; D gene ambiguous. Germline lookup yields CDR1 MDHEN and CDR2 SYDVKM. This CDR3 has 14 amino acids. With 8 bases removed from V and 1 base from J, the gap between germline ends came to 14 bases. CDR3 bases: TGTGCCAGCCGGCGGGCAGGTCCGAACACTGAAGCTTTCTTT. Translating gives CASRRAGPNTEAFF. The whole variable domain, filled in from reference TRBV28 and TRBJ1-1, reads DVKVTQSSRYLVKRTGEKVFLECVQDMDHENMFWYRQDPGLGLRLIYFSYDVKMKEKGDIPEGYSVSREKKERFSLILESASTNQTSMYLCASRRAGPNTEAFFGQGTRLTVV.

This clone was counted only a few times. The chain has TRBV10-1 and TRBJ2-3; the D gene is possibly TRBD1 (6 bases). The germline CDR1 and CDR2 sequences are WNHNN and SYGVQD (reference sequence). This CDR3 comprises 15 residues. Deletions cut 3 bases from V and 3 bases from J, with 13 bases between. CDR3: CASSEGPGETDTQYF. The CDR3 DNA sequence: TGCGCCAGCAGTGAAGGGCCAGGGGAGACAGATACGCAGTATTTT.

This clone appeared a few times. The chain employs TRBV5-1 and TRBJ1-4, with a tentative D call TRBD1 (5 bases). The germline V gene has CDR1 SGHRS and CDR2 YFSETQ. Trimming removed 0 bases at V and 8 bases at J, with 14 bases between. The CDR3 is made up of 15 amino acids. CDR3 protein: CASSLGGEVGEKLFF. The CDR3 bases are TGCGCCAGCAGCTTGGGGGGCGAGGTGGGAGAAAAACTGTTTTTT.

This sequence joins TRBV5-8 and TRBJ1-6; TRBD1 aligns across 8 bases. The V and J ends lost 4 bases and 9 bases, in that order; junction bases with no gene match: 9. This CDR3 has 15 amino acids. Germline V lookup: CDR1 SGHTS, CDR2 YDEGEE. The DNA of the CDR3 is TGTGCCAGCAGCGCAATCAGGACAGGGACTTCACCCCTCCACTTT. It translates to CASSAIRTGTSPLHF.

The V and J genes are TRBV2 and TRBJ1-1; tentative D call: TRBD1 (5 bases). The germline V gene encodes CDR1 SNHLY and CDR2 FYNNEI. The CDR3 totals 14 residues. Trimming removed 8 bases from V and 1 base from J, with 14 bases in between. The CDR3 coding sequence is TGTGCCAGCCGACCCCCAACAGGGAACACTGAAGCTTTCTTT. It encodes CASRPPTGNTEAFF.

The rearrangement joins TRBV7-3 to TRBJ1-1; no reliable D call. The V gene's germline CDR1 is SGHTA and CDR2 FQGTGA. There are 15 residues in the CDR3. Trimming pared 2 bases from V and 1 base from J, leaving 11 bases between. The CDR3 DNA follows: TGTGCCAGCAGCTTAGTTTCGGAGGAGAACACTGAAGCTTTCTTT. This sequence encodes CASSLVSEENTEAFF. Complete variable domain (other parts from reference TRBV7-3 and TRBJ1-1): GAGVSQTPSNKVTEKGKYVELRCDPISGHTALYWYRQSLGQGPEFLIYFQGTGAADDSGLPNDRFFAVRPEGSVSTLKIQRTERGDSAVYLCASSLVSEENTEAFFGQGTRLTVV.

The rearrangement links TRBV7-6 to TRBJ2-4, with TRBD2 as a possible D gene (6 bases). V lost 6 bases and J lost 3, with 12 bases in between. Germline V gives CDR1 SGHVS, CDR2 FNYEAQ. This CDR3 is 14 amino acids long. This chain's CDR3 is CASSSGWGKNIQYF. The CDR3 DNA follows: TGTGCCAGCAGTAGCGGTTGGGGCAAAAACATTCAGTACTTC.

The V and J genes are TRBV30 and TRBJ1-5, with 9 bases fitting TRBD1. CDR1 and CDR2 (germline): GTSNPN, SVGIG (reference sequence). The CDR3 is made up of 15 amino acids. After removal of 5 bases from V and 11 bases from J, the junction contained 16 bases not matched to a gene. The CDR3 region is CAWGGRQGDQSAQHF. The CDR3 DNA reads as TGTGCCTGGGGAGGCAGACAGGGGGACCAGTCGGCCCAGCATTTT. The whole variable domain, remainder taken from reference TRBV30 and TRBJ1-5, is SQTIHQWPATLVQPVGSPLSLECTVEGTSNPNLYWYRQAAGRGLQLLFYSVGIGQISSEVPQNLSASRPQDRQFILSSKKLLLSDSGFYLCAWGGRQGDQSAQHFGDGTRLSIL.

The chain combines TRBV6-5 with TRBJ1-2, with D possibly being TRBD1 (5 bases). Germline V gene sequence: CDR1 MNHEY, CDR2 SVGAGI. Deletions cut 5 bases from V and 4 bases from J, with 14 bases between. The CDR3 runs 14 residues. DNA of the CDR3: TGTGCCAGCAGTCTACCAGGGTCCCGCTATGGCTACACCTTC. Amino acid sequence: CASSLPGSRYGYTF.

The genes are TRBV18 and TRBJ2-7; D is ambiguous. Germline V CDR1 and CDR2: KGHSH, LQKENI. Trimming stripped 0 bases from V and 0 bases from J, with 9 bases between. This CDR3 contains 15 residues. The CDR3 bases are TGTGCCAGCTCACCACCCCCCGTTAGCTCCTACGAGCAGTACTTC. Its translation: CASSPPPVSSYEQYF.

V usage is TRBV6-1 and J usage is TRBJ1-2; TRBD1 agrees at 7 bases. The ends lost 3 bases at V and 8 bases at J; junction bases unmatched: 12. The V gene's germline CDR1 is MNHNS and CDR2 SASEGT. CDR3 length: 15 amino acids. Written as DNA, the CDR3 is TGTGCCAGCAGTGATAGGACGGGAGGGGGCTTAGGCTACACCTTC. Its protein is CASSDRTGGGLGYTF.

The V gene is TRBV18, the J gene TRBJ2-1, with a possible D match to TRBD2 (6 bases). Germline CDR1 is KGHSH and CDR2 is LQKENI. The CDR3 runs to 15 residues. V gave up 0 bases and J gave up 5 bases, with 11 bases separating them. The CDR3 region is CASSPPEGSHNEQFF. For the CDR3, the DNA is TGTGCCAGCTCACCACCGGAGGGGTCCCACAATGAGCAGTTCTTC.

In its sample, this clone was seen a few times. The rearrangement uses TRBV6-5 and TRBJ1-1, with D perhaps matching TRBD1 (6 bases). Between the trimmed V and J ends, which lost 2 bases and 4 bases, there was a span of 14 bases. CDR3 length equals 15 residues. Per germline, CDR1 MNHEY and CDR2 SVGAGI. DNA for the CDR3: TGTGCCAGCAGTTACGGGACATCAGTTCCCACTGAAGCTTTCTTT. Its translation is CASSYGTSVPTEAFF.

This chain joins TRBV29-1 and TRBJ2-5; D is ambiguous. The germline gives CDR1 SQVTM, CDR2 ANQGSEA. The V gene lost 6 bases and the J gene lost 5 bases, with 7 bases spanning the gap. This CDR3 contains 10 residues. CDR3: CSVRWETQYF. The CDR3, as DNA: TGCAGCGTGCGGTGGGAGACCCAGTACTTC.

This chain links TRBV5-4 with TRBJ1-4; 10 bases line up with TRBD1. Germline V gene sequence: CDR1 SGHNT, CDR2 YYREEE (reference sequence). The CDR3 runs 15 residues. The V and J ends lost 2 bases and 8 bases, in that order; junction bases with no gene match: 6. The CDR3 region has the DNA TGTGCCAGCAGCTTCGCCGGGACAGGGGTCGAAAAACTGTTTTTT. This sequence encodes CASSFAGTGVEKLFF. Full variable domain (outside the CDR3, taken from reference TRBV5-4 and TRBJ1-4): ETGVTQSPTHLIKTRGQQVTLRCSSQSGHNTVSWYQQALGQGPQFIFQYYREEENGRGNFPPRFSGLQFPNYSSELNVNALELDDSALYLCASSFAGTGVEKLFFGSGTQLSVL.

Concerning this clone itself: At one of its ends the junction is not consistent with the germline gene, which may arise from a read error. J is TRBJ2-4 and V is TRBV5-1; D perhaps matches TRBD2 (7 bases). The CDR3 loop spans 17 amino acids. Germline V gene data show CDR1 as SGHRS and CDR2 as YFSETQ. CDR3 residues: CASSKRGGIPGASETGF. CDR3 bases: TGCGCCAGCAGCAAGCGGGGAGGAATTCCGGGGGCCAGTGAAACCGGCTTC.

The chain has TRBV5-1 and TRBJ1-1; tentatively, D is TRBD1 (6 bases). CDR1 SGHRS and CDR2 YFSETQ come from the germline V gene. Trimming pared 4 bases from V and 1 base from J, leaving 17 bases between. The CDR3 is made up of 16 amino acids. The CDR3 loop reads CASSPWDKGWNTEAFF. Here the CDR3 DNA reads TGCGCCAGCAGCCCCTGGGACAAGGGCTGGAACACTGAAGCTTTCTTT.

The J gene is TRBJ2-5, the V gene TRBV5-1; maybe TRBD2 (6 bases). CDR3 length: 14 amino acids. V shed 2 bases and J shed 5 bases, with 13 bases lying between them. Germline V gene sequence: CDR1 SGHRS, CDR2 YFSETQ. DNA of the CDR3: TGCGCCAGCAGCTTAGGGCGGGGCTTGGAGACCCAGTACTTC. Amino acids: CASSLGRGLETQYF.